The present entry profiles one T cell receptor beta chain with its context. No antigen is known for it. The entry originates in a study of shared clonotypes between healthy human individuals. Study details: Each donor had three CD4 naive, three CD4 memory, two CD8 naive and one CD8 memory plate. Study findings and constraints: Naive subsets tended to show greater estimated richness than memory subsets. Clonotype sharing among donors likely depends on sequencing depth.

V lost 4 bases to trimming and J lost 2 bases, with 19 bases between them. The germline gives CDR1 SGHRS, CDR2 YFSETQ. CDR3 length: 16 amino acids. Deep was the level used in running the assay. Some clones are missing from TCRdb's copy, which holds only in-frame ones; the method was immunoSEQ multiplex PCR. The sample carries 2 million to 2.5 million clones, around 92% recorded once. The sequenced sample consisted of naive CD4+ T cells from PBMCs. Subset in this sample: CD45RA+ positively selected. The J gene is TRBJ2-7, the V gene TRBV5-1; either TRBD1 or TRBD2 may supply D (5 bases each). The receptor was isolated from a man aged 18 to 35 in good health. Some clones in this sample may be carry-over from other donors' samples. The CDR3 loop reads CASSKPDEGTTYEQYF. The CDR3 DNA follows: TGCGCCAGCAGCAAACCTGACGAAGGGACGACCTACGAGCAGTACTTC.